Listed here is a single T cell receptor (beta chain). The antigen is undetermined. Time point: sample taken at primary tumor resection. The donors comprised about 74 untreated early-stage non-small cell lung cancer patients. From tumor, nontumor lung or frozen PBMC, whole RNA was taken unsorted for sequencing. The sample originates from a study of spatial heterogeneity in lung cancer. Across the whole study: There was a strong correlation between the counts of TCR transcripts measured in tumor regions and a T cell transcriptional module score that was calculated from matched bulk RNA-seq.

Findings and caveats of the study: Ubiquitous expanded TCR counts tracked ubiquitous nonsynonymous mutations; regional expanded TCR counts tracked regional nonsynonymous mutations. In tumors, expanded intratumoral alpha and beta TCR counts tracked mutation counts.

TCRdb reanalysed the 5' RACE reads using MiXCR and keeps one entry per CDR3 protein. The data contain thousands of distinct CDR3 sequences, over 8.5% of them singletons. Specimen: lung tumor tissue, collected at surgery. This receptor was identified in a male donor with early-stage non-small cell lung cancer.

CDR3 sequence: CASSEPPEYNEQFF. Written as DNA, the CDR3 is TGTGCCAGCAGTGAACCCCCCGAATACAATGAGCAGTTCTTC. V gene TRBV2 combines with J gene TRBJ2-1; D gene uncertain. The length of the CDR3 is 14 residues. Germline CDR1 and CDR2: SNHLY and FYNNEI. V dropped 2 bases and J dropped 4 bases, with 9 bases sitting between them.